The sequence of this T cell receptor beta chain was determined in a study of shared clonotypes between healthy human individuals. Generated by immunoSEQ multiplex PCR, the TCRdb table keeps only in-frame clones and is missing some. This sample has 2 million to 3 million clones, with approximately 90% found just once. This CDR3 spans 12 amino acids. The V gene lost 5 bases and the J gene lost 1 base, with 9 bases spanning the gap. CDR1 is SQVTM, CDR2 ANQGSEA, per germline. This TCR was recovered from a man between 18 and 29 years old in good health. Sequenced material: naive CD4+ T cells sorted from blood. Described subset: CD45RA+ positively selected. V is TRBV29-1 and J is TRBJ2-7; TRBD2 might be the D (6 bases). CDR3 protein: CSVYLASYEQYF. The CDR3 DNA reads as TGCAGCGTTTATCTAGCGTCCTACGAGCAGTACTTC.